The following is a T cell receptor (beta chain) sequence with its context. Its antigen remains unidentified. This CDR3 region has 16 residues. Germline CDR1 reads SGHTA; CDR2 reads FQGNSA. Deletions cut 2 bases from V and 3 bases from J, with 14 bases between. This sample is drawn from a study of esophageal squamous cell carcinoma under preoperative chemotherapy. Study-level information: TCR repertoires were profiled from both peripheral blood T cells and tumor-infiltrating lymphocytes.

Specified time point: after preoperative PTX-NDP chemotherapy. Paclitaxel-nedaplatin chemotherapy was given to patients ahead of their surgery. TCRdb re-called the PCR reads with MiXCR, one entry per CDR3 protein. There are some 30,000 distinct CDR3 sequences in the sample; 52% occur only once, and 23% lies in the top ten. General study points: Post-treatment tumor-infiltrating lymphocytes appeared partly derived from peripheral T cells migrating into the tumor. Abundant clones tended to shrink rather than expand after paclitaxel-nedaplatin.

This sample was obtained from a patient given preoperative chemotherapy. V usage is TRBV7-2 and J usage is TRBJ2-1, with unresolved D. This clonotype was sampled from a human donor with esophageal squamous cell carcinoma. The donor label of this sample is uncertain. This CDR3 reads CASSLYLQGRYNEQFF. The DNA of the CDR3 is TGTGCCAGCAGCTTATACCTCCAAGGGCGCTACAATGAGCAGTTCTTC. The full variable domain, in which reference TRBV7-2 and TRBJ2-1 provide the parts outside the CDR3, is GAGVSQSPSNKVTEKGKDVELRCDPISGHTALYWYRQSLGQGLEFLIYFQGNSAPDKSGLPSDRFSAERTGGSVSTLTIQRTQQEDSAVYLCASSLYLQGRYNEQFFGPGTRLTVL.